This entry concerns a single T cell receptor (beta chain). This clonotype was seen many times. Its antigen is still unknown. No clone much larger than this one lies a single base away; base qualities are absent. The source of the sample is a study of spatial heterogeneity in lung cancer (dated by TCRdb to the late 2010s). Context from the whole study: Beta-chain transcripts were consistently detected in greater numbers than alpha-chain transcripts, which likely reflected higher beta-chain transcript abundance. In the raw uncorrected reads, each unique combination of TCR and UMI appeared on average more than ten times. TCR alpha and beta repertoires were quantitatively compared across multiple tumor regions, matched nontumor lung and blood in non-small cell lung cancer. Both alpha and beta chains were TCR-sequenced in around 220 tumor regions, 64 matched nontumor lung samples and more than 50 PBMC samples obtained at surgery. TCR transcript counts in tumor regions correlated strongly with a T cell transcriptional module score from matched bulk RNA-seq. Nonsynonymous mutation counts, determined by whole-exome sequencing of tumor tissue, were related to TCR repertoire features.

V ends up 4 bases short and J 1 base short, with an unmatched junction base count of 2. CDR1 and CDR2, per the germline V gene, are SGHRS and YFSETQ. Inclusive of the bounding cysteine and phenylalanine, the CDR3 is 14 residues long. Just CDR3 DNA is preserved here, 42 bases in frame from base 1. Explained via the paper, the time point label denotes: sample taken at primary tumor resection. Samples were obtained from roughly 72 patients with early-stage, untreated non-small cell lung cancer from the lung TRACERx cohort. For TCR sequencing, whole RNA was extracted from tumor and nontumor lung tissue, or from cryopreserved PBMC samples, and no cell sorting was done. Only patients for whom sufficient RNA was available from at least two tumor regions were selected for TCR sequencing. Tumor and adjacent nontumor lung specimens were reviewed by a lung pathologist before selection. Results the study describes overall, beyond this receptor: The tumor nonsynonymous mutation count correlated with the number of expanded alpha and beta TCRs within the tumor. Confirming at a functional level the hypothesis that regional TCRs recognize regional mutations was considered to require additional single-cell paired TCR alpha and beta sequencing. TCR-seq was estimated to cover only approximately 6.4% of tumor T cells for alpha chains and roughly 12% for beta chains. Counts of ubiquitous and regional expanded TCRs were found to correlate with counts of ubiquitous and regional nonsynonymous mutations, respectively.

Library creation used 5' RACE. The run used a NextSeq 500. To allow correction of PCR and sequencing errors, the TCR library protocol tagged every TCR cDNA molecule with a unique molecular identifier. Regarding the original processing steps: TCR identification, UMI-based error correction and CDR3 extraction were performed with Decombinator tools. TCRs above a frequency of 2 per 1,000, corresponding to the top 1% of the tumor frequency distribution, were defined as expanded. Expanded tumor TCRs statistically deemed absent (corrected P<0.05) from at least one tumor region were classed as regional, and all other expanded tumor TCRs were classed as ubiquitous. Renyi diversity was calculated using the R vegan package after each repertoire was subsampled 100 times to 5,000 TCRs. To build CDR3 similarity networks, amino acid triplet string-kernel similarity was used, and CDR3s were connected when their pairwise similarity was above 0.82. TCRdb's own reprocessing of the public reads used fastp at Q25 and MiXCR and kept productive beta chains. Each record represents a unique CDR3 protein, reported with the most common genes and DNA among its rows. Clone size and V and J calls follow TCRdb, not the original study. Counted in this sample were roughly 10,000 distinct CDR3 sequences; roughly 6% of them appeared once. 25% to 30% of the sample rests with the top ten.

This clonotype originated in a male donor with early-stage non-small cell lung cancer. This specimen consisted of lung tumor tissue, obtained at surgery. The rearranged segments are TRBV5-1 and TRBJ2-1; 7 bases in between match TRBD2. The CDR3 protein: CASSPGGSYNEQFF. The nucleotide sequence reads as follows: TGCGCCAGCAGCCCCGGGGGGTCCTACAATGAGCAGTTCTTC.